This T cell receptor (beta chain) was identified in a study of blood T cell repertoires in COVID-19. The study recruited people aged roughly 18 to 95 years across around 24 US areas. The CDR3 spans 16 residues. CDR1 and CDR2 (germline): SGDLS, YYNGEE. V lost 1 base and J lost 13; bases outside the gene matches: 12. Source study methods: Reference gene primers were amplified, and this amplification served to estimate nucleated cell counts. Assay: immunoSEQ multiplex PCR; the TCRdb copy retains only in-frame clones and omits some. V, J and clone size are those of that table, while D and trimming were read from the DNA. The table records 200,000 to 250,000 clones, approximately 86% of them present only once.

The sequencing sample was made of PBMCs or T cells enriched from blood (not recorded which). The receptor's source is a woman in her twenties or thirties with acute COVID-19. This chain uses TRBV9 with TRBJ2-2; 11 bases align to TRBD2. CDR3 in amino acids: CASSVRGTSGLDGLFF. The CDR3 nucleotides are TGTGCCAGCAGCGTAAGAGGGACTAGCGGTCTTGATGGGCTGTTTTTT.